These 21 T cell receptor beta chains share one sample of origin, sequenced in a study of shared clonotypes between healthy human individuals. Profiling relied on immunoSEQ multiplex PCR, and the TCRdb table lists in-frame clones only, not all of them. The sample holds 700,000 or so clones, 72% seen once. What was sequenced was memory CD4+ T cells sorted from blood. Regarding subset: CD45RA-negative fraction. Every receptor here comes from a woman aged 25 to 39 in good health.

The genes are TRBV19 and TRBJ1-5, with TRBD1 as a possible D gene (6 bases). The CDR3 totals 16 residues. Between the trimmed V and J ends, which lost 5 bases and 7 bases, there was a span of 21 bases. Germline-derived CDR1 and CDR2 are LNHDA and SQIVND (reference sequence). The CDR3 DNA sequence: TGTGCCAGTAGTCCCTCAGGGCGGGGGCGTGAACAGCCCCAGCATTTT. This sequence encodes CASSPSGRGREQPQHF.

The gene calls are TRBV28 and TRBJ1-4, with TRBD1 as a possible D gene (5 bases). V was pared by 7 bases and J by 0 bases, with 12 bases between. Germline CDR1 and CDR2: MDHEN and SYDVKM. The CDR3 contains 15 residues. The CDR3 DNA is TGTGCCAGCAATATTGGGGGGGCAACTAATGAAAAACTGTTTTTT. As protein: CASNIGGATNEKLFF.

The chain joins TRBV5-4 to TRBJ2-7; 7 bases align to TRBD1. J was trimmed by 7 bases and V by 0 bases; bases with no gene match: 10. Germline V gene lookup returns CDR1 SGHNT and CDR2 YYREEE (reference sequence). The CDR3 length is 15 residues. The CDR3 protein is CASSLVGGSIPEQYF. The CDR3 DNA reads as TGTGCCAGCAGCTTGGTAGGGGGCTCGATTCCTGAGCAGTACTTC.

This clone was observed once. The rearrangement links TRBV18 to TRBJ2-7; D gene uncertain. The ends were cut back, 3 bases at V and 6 bases at J, with 18 bases in the middle. The CDR3 is 15 residues long. The germline CDR1 and CDR2 sequences are KGHSH and LQKENI. Here the CDR3 DNA reads TGTGCCAGCTCACCGGGATCATCTAGTTTCTCCGAGCAGTACTTC. This encodes CASSPGSSSFSEQYF.

The CDR3 region is CASSQGTGGRIGGYTF. The CDR3 nucleotides are TGCGCCAGCAGCCAAGGGACCGGGGGCCGCATCGGGGGCTACACCTTC. The chain has TRBV4-1 and TRBJ1-2; TRBD1 is a possible D gene (6 bases). CDR3 size: 16 residues. Germline CDR1 reads MGHRA; CDR2 reads YSYEKL. The ends were cut back, 1 base at V and 8 bases at J, with 20 bases in the middle.

Concerning this clone itself: The identical CDR3 is also encoded by other nucleotide sequences in the sample. This chain connects TRBV10-3 to TRBJ2-1, with TRBD1 matching over 7 bases. CDR3 length: 14 residues. Germline V gene lookup returns CDR1 ENHRY and CDR2 SYGVKD. V lost 4 bases, J lost 3 bases, and 3 bases stayed unmatched. The CDR3 is CAISVGQDYNEQFF. The CDR3, as DNA: TGTGCCATCAGTGTCGGACAGGACTACAATGAGCAGTTCTTC.

This chain uses TRBV28 with TRBJ2-1; 10 nucleotides line up with TRBD2. V trimming: 2 bases; J trimming: 4 bases; junction bases outside the gene matches: 2. CDR3 length equals 15 residues. Germline-derived CDR1 and CDR2 are MDHEN and SYDVKM. CDR3 residues: CASSLQRGGYNEQFF. CDR3 coding DNA: TGTGCCAGCAGTTTACAGCGGGGGGGATACAATGAGCAGTTCTTC.

Concerning this clone itself: This sequence may be a read error, since a much larger clone differs from it by one base. Other DNA sequences of this sample code for an identical CDR3. The rearrangement uses TRBV11-3 and TRBJ1-1, with a tentative D call TRBD1 (5 bases). V lost 4 bases to trimming and J lost 3 bases, with 9 bases between them. CDR3 length: 13 residues. From germline, CDR1 is SGHNT and CDR2 YENEEA. The CDR3 DNA reads TGTGCCAGCAGCTCCCAGGGTGACACTGAAGCTTTCTTT. Its protein product is CASSSQGDTEAFF. Looking up the rest from reference TRBV11-3 and TRBJ1-1 gives the full variable domain: EAGVVQSPRYKIIEKKQPVAFWCNPISGHNTLYWYLQNLGQGPELLIRYENEEAVDDSQLPKDRFSAERLKGVDSTLKIQPAELGDSAVYLCASSSQGDTEAFFGQGTRLTVV.

The J gene is TRBJ2-7, the V gene TRBV5-6; D might be TRBD2 (6 bases). Germline CDR1 reads SGHDT; CDR2 reads YYEEEE. V was cut by 1 base and J by 3 bases, with 14 bases left in between. The CDR3 consists of 15 residues. CDR3 sequence reads: CASSLLTRALYEQYF. The CDR3 DNA sequence: TGTGCCAGCAGCTTGTTGACTAGGGCCCTCTACGAGCAGTACTTC.

This rearrangement joins TRBV28 to TRBJ2-5, with 7 positions matching TRBD1. Germline trimming cut 7 bases from V and 2 bases from J; bases unmatched to any gene: 13. Per the germline V gene, CDR1 is MDHEN and CDR2 is SYDVKM. CDR3 size: 16 residues. CDR3 nucleotides: TGTGCCAGCACCTTGGACCCCGGGACAGAACAAGAGACCCAGTACTTC. Translated: CASTLDPGTEQETQYF.

V usage is TRBV6-6 and J usage is TRBJ1-5; possibly TRBD1 for D (5 bases). Trimming left V 2 bases short and J 5 bases short, with 7 bases between. CDR1 and CDR2 from the germline V gene are MNHNY and SVGAGI (reference sequence). The CDR3 loop spans 13 amino acids. The CDR3 reads CASSYRDYQPQHF. CDR3 nucleotides: TGTGCCAGCAGTTACAGGGACTATCAGCCCCAGCATTTT.

J is TRBJ2-5 and V is TRBV29-1; 10 bases are a match to TRBD2. The J call may be incorrect, as the DNA end agrees better with TRBJ2-7. The CDR3 is 14 amino acids. Germline V lookup: CDR1 SQVTM, CDR2 ANQGSEA. CDR3 sequence: CSVEEPAGGPEQYF. The CDR3 DNA reads as TGCAGCGTTGAAGAGCCAGCGGGAGGGCCCGAGCAGTACTTC.

The J gene is TRBJ1-1, the V gene TRBV19; D is unclear. Trimming pared 0 bases from V and 1 base from J, leaving 3 bases between. This CDR3 has 13 amino acids. Germline lookup yields CDR1 LNHDA and CDR2 SQIVND (reference sequence). CDR3 in amino acids: CASSIDRNTEAFF. CDR3 bases: TGTGCCAGTAGTATAGACAGGAACACTGAAGCTTTCTTT.

The chain recombines TRBV6-1 with TRBJ2-6, with 7 bases fitting TRBD1. Germline loops: CDR1 MNHNS, CDR2 SASEGT. The junction had 4 bases not matched to a gene; V was cut back by 1 base and J by 1 base. CDR3 length: 17 amino acids. In DNA, the CDR3 is TGTGCCAGCAGTGAAGGGACAGGCCCATCTGGGGCCAACGTCCTGACTTTC. Its protein is CASSEGTGPSGANVLTF.

The chain links TRBV5-1 to TRBJ2-1; tentative D call: TRBD2 (5 bases). Germline CDR1 and CDR2: SGHRS and YFSETQ. V was clipped by 0 bases and J by 7 bases, with 11 bases between them. The CDR3 is 14 amino acids. The CDR3 DNA sequence: TGCGCCAGCAGCTTGGACGAGAGAGGGAATGAGCAGTTCTTC. Protein product: CASSLDERGNEQFF.

This chain uses TRBV11-2 with TRBJ1-1, with 12 bases aligning to TRBD1. J gave up 1 base and V 11 bases, and 11 bases lay outside the gene matches. There are 16 residues in the CDR3. Per germline, CDR1 SGHAT and CDR2 FQNNGV. The CDR3 region is CAGRRDRGRKNTEAFF. The CDR3 DNA reads as TGTGCCGGCCGTAGGGACAGGGGGCGAAAGAACACTGAAGCTTTCTTT. The variable domain in full, completed from reference TRBV11-2 and TRBJ1-1, reads EAGVAQSPRYKIIEKRQSVAFWCNPISGHATLYWYQQILGQGPKLLIQFQNNGVVDDSQLPKDRFSAERLKGVDSTLKIQPAKLEDSAVYLCAGRRDRGRKNTEAFFGQGTRLTVV.

This clone was counted between two and nine times. The chain has TRBV7-2 and TRBJ1-2, with D uncertain. Per the germline V gene, CDR1 is SGHTA and CDR2 is FQGNSA. V was pared by 6 bases and J by 3 bases, with 20 bases between. The CDR3 has 16 amino acids. CDR3 in amino acids: CASRLAGRATYYGYTF. CDR3 nucleotides: TGTGCCAGCAGACTAGCGGGGAGGGCGACTTACTATGGCTACACCTTC.

This chain joins TRBV18 and TRBJ2-7, with D maybe TRBD1 (5 bases). The CDR3 is 15 amino acids. Deletions cut 0 bases from V and 7 bases from J, with 16 bases between. Germline V lookup: CDR1 KGHSH, CDR2 LQKENI. CDR3 DNA sequence: TGTGCCAGCTCACCACCAGGCGGACACGGCGTTGAGCAGTACTTC. This gives the protein CASSPPGGHGVEQYF.

The sample holds a few counts of this clone. This sequence joins TRBV1 and TRBJ2-6; TRBD1, the table's D call, was not compared with the DNA. TRBV1 is designated a pseudogene. The CDR3 covers 20 residues. This CDR3 reads CTSSQRGEQGDFPGANVLTF. The CDR3 nucleotides are TGCACCAGCAGCCAAAGAGGAGAACAGGGGGACTTTCCCGGGGCCAACGTCCTGACTTTC.

This clone was seen a handful of times. V usage is TRBV7-8 and J usage is TRBJ1-1; D not certain. The CDR3 covers 14 residues. V lost 5 bases, J lost 1 base, and 11 bases lay in between. Germline CDR1 is SGHVS and CDR2 is FQNEAQ. In DNA, the CDR3 is TGTGCCAGCAGCCGAAATATGGGGAACACTGAAGCTTTCTTT. Amino acid sequence: CASSRNMGNTEAFF.

Concerning this clone: In the same sample, other DNA sequences code for this CDR3. The chain joins TRBV7-2 to TRBJ1-5; D unresolved. The CDR3 runs to 12 residues. Germline V gene sequence: CDR1 SGHTA, CDR2 FQGNSA. V dropped 2 bases and J dropped 6 bases, with 5 bases sitting between them. This CDR3 is CASSLRGQPQHF. CDR3 coding DNA: TGTGCCAGCAGCTTACGCGGTCAGCCCCAGCATTTT.